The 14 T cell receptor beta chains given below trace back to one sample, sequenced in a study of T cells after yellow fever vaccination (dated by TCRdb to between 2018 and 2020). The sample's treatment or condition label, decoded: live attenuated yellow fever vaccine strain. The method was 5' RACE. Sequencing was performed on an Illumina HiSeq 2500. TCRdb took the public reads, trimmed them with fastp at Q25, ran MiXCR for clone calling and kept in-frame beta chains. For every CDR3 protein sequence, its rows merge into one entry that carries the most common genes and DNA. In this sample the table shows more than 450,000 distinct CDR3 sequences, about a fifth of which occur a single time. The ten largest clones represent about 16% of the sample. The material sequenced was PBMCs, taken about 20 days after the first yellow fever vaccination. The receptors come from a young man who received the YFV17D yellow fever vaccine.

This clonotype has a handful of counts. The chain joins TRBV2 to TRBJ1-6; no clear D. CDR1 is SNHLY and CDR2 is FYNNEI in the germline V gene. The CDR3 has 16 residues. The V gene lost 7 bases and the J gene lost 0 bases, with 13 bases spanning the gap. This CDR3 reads CASILPRHSYNSPLHF. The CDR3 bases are TGTGCCAGCATCTTACCCCGACACTCCTATAATTCACCCCTCCACTTT.

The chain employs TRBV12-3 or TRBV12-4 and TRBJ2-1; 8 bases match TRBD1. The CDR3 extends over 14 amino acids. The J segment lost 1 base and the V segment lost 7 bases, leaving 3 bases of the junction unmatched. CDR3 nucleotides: TGTGCCAGCACTTGGACAGGGTCCTACAATGAGCAGTTCTTC. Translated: CASTWTGSYNEQFF.

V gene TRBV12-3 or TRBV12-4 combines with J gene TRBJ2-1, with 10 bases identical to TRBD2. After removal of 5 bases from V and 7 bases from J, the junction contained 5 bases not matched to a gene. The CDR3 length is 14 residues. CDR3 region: CASSERGGTNEQFF. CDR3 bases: TGTGCCAGCAGTGAGCGGGGGGGCACGAATGAGCAGTTCTTC.

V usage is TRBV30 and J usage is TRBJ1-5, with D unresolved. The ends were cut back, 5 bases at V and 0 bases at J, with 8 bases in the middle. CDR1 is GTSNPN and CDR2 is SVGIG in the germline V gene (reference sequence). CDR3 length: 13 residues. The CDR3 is CAWGRNSNQPQHF. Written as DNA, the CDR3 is TGTGCCTGGGGACGGAATAGCAATCAGCCCCAGCATTTT.

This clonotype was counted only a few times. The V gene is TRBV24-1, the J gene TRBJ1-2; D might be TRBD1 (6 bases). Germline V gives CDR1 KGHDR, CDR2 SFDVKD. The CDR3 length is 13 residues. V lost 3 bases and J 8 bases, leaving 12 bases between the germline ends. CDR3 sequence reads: CATSDAGERGYTF. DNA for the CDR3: TGTGCCACCAGTGATGCAGGGGAGCGAGGCTACACCTTC.

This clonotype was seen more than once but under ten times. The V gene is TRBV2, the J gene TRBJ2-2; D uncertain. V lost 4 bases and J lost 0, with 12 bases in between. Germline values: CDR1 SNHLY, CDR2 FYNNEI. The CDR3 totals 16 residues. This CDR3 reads CASSVPRAPNTGELFF. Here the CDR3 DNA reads TGTGCCAGCAGTGTACCCAGAGCTCCGAACACCGGGGAGCTGTTTTTT.

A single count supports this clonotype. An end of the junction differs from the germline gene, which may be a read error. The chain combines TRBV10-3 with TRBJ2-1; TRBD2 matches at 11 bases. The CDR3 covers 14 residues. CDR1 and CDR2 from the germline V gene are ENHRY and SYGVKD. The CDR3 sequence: CATHLAGGHNEQLF. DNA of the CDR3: TGTGCCACGCACCTAGCGGGGGGCCACAATGAGCAGCTCTTC.

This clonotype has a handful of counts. Here the CDR3 reads CASSHPRREKDTEAFF. CDR3 DNA: TGCGCCAGCAGCCACCCCCGCAGGGAGAAGGACACTGAAGCTTTCTTT. The chain recombines TRBV4-1 with TRBJ1-1, with D perhaps matching TRBD1 (5 bases). This CDR3 has 16 amino acids. The germline CDR1 and CDR2 sequences are MGHRA and YSYEKL. Trimming removed 3 bases from V and 3 bases from J, with 17 bases in between.

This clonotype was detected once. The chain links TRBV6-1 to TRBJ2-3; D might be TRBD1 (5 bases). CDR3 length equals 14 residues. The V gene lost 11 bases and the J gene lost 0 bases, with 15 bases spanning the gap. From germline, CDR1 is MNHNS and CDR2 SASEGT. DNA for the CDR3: TGTGCCCTGGCGTCAGGGTACAGCACAGATACGCAGTATTTT. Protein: CALASGYSTDTQYF.

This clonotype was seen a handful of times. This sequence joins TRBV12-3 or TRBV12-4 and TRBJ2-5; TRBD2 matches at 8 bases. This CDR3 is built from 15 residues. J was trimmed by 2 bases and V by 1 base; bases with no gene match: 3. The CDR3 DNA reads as TGTGCCAGCAGTTTAGGCGGGGGGAGACAAGAGACCCAGTACTTC. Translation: CASSLGGGRQETQYF.

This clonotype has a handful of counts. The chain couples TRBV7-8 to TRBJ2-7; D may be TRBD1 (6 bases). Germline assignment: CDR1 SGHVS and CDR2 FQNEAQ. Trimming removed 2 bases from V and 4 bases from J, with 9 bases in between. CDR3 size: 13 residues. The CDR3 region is CASSLTQGYEQYV. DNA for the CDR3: TGTGCCAGCAGCTTAACACAGGGTTACGAGCAGTACGTC.

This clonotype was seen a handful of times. CDR3 sequence (DNA): TGCGCCAGCAGCCAGGGGACTCCGCCTCTCAATGAGCAGTTCTTC. It encodes CASSQGTPPLNEQFF. The chain joins TRBV5-1 to TRBJ2-1, with D perhaps matching TRBD1 or TRBD2 (6 bases each). Trimming pared 4 bases from V and 6 bases from J, leaving 17 bases between. Per the germline V gene, CDR1 is SGHRS and CDR2 is YFSETQ. The CDR3 runs to 15 residues.

The CDR3 coding sequence is TGTGCCAGCAGCCCCCCTAGCGGGGTATACAATGAGCAGTTCTTC. It is translated as CASSPPSGVYNEQFF. The chain uses TRBV5-4 and TRBJ2-1; 9 bases match TRBD2. Germline values: CDR1 SGHNT, CDR2 YYREEE (reference sequence). The CDR3 covers 15 residues. After removal of 4 bases from V and 4 bases from J, the junction contained 6 bases not matched to a gene.

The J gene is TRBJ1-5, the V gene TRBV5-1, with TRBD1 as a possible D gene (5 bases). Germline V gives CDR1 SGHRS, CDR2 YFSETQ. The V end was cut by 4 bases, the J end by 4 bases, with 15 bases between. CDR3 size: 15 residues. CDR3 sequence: CASSEAGSGNQPQHF. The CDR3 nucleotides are TGCGCCAGCAGCGAGGCAGGCTCAGGGAATCAGCCCCAGCATTTT.